The present T cell receptor (beta chain) was sequenced within a study of shared clonotypes between healthy human individuals. The CDR3 has 14 amino acids. Germline loops: CDR1 SGHAT, CDR2 FQNNGV. Trimming removed 2 bases from V and 0 bases from J, with 6 bases in between. CD4+ cells underwent separation, giving CD45RA+ naive and CD45RA-negative memory subsets. Original processing notes: Junction-only sequences produced by ImmunoSEQ had no quality scores, so filtering differed. TCRdb keeps only in-frame clones here, not all; method: immunoSEQ multiplex PCR. Clone size and V and J calls were adopted from that table, with D and trimming inferred from the DNA. The table includes 2 million to 3 million clones, around 94% detected once.

The receptor was derived from a man aged 18-30 years in good health. The sample comprised naive CD4+ T cells sorted from blood. Subset indicated: CD45RA+ positively selected. The V gene is TRBV11-2, the J gene TRBJ2-3; no clear D gene. The CDR3 region has the DNA TGTGCCAGCAGCTTATACCGGAGCACAGATACGCAGTATTTT. It translates to CASSLYRSTDTQYF.